These 13 T cell receptor beta chains came from one sample sequenced in a study of post-analysis software for immune sequencing data. Study conclusions and caveats: The study found TRBV5-6, TRBV5-1 and TRBV20-1 among 5 or 6 TRBV segments more frequent in patients than controls.

Unique molecular identifiers tagged the TCR beta cDNA libraries. TCRdb ran MiXCR on the PCR reads and lists one entry per CDR3 protein. The sample contains roughly 600,000 distinct CDR3 sequences, roughly 40% of which appear only once. No cognate antigen is known for these TCRs. Sequenced sample: blood. Receptor source: a girl aged 10 to 17 with multiple sclerosis.

This clonotype was seen only a few times. The CDR3 here is CASSLASDTFNEQFF. The CDR3 coding sequence is TGCGCCAGCAGCTTGGCCAGCGACACATTCAATGAGCAGTTCTTC. The V call is TRBV5-1, the J call TRBJ2-1; D remains ambiguous. Trimming pared 0 bases from V and 6 bases from J, leaving 13 bases between. Germline CDR1 SGHRS, CDR2 YFSETQ. The CDR3 runs to 15 residues.

The chain combines TRBV7-2 with TRBJ2-3, with D uncertain. The CDR3 sequence is 14 residues long. V dropped 2 bases and J dropped 6 bases, with 12 bases sitting between them. The germline CDR1 and CDR2 sequences are SGHTA and FQGNSA. As DNA, the CDR3 is TGTGCCAGCAGCTTACGGCCCTCTCAGGATACGCAGTATTTT. As protein: CASSLRPSQDTQYF.

This rearrangement joins TRBV7-9 to TRBJ1-2, with 10 positions matching TRBD1. Germline loops: CDR1 SEHNR, CDR2 FQNEAQ (reference sequence). This CDR3 contains 15 residues. V lost 5 bases, J lost 3 bases, and 6 bases stayed unmatched. CDR3 in amino acids: CASSEPGQGHYGYTF. CDR3 DNA: TGTGCCAGCAGCGAGCCGGGACAGGGGCACTATGGCTACACCTTC.

The table lists this clonotype with a few counts. The rearrangement uses TRBV10-3 and TRBJ2-7, with D possibly being TRBD1 (6 bases). This CDR3 is built from 15 residues. Germline values: CDR1 ENHRY, CDR2 SYGVKD. V was shortened by 3 bases and J by 5 bases, with 17 bases between the two germline ends. The CDR3 reads CAISDSRQAPHEQYF. The CDR3 DNA sequence: TGTGCCATCAGTGATAGTAGACAGGCGCCCCACGAGCAGTACTTC.

As for this clonotype: The junction differs from germline at one of its ends, possibly a read error. V usage is TRBV24-1 and J usage is TRBJ2-6; D unresolved. CDR1 and CDR2 from the germline V gene are KGHDR and SFDVKD. CDR3 length equals 16 residues. The CDR3 DNA is TGTGTCACCAGTGCCCTAGGAGTTTCGGGGGCCAACGTCCTGACTTTC. Its translation: CVTSALGVSGANVLTF.

The rearrangement joins TRBV7-2 to TRBJ2-5; D might be TRBD2 (5 bases). The germline CDR1 and CDR2 sequences are SGHTA and FQGNSA. V was clipped by 4 bases and J by 2 bases, with 11 bases between them. The CDR3 loop spans 14 amino acids. The CDR3 is CASSSGRRQETQYF. The CDR3 nucleotides are TGTGCCAGCAGCTCGGGAAGGAGACAAGAGACCCAGTACTTC.

This clonotype showed up just a few times. The chain joins TRBV4-1 to TRBJ1-1, with TRBD1 matching 9 bases. Germline V gene lookup returns CDR1 MGHRA and CDR2 YSYEKL. With V trimmed by 1 base and J by 11 bases, 8 bases remained unmatched. The CDR3 runs to 14 residues. CDR3 residues: CASSQAGTGLDAFF. CDR3 in DNA: TGCGCCAGCAGCCAAGCGGGGACAGGGCTTGACGCTTTCTTT.

This clonotype has just a few counts. V gene TRBV6-1 combines with J gene TRBJ2-5; 12 bases agree with TRBD2. The CDR3 length is 13 residues. The V gene end was trimmed by 11 bases and the J gene end by 2 bases; junction bases not matched to a gene: 3. The V gene's germline CDR1 is MNHNS and CDR2 SASEGT. The chain's CDR3 is CAGGTSGQETQYF. Written as DNA, the CDR3 is TGTGCCGGGGGGACTAGCGGGCAAGAGACCCAGTACTTC.

This chain joins TRBV10-1 and TRBJ2-3, with 7 bases matching TRBD1. There are 15 residues in the CDR3. Germline CDR1 reads WNHNN; CDR2 reads SYGVQD (reference sequence). V lost 0 bases to trimming and J lost 4 bases; unmatched junction nucleotides: 4. The CDR3 nucleotides are TGCGCCAGCAGTGAGTCGGGGACAGTTTCAGATACGCAGTATTTT. It is translated as CASSESGTVSDTQYF.

The gene calls are TRBV29-1 and TRBJ2-5, with D tentatively TRBD1 (6 bases). This CDR3 is 11 amino acids long. Germline V gene data show CDR1 as SQVTM and CDR2 as ANQGSEA. V gave up 3 bases and J gave up 7 bases, with 9 bases separating them. The CDR3 DNA sequence: TGCAGCGTTGAGATACAGGGGACCCAGTACTTC. Protein sequence: CSVEIQGTQYF.

The sample holds a few counts of this clonotype. The rearrangement uses TRBV7-9 and TRBJ2-1; the D is unclear. V lost 6 bases and J lost 0, with 9 bases in between. CDR1 and CDR2 (germline): SEHNR, FQNEAQ (reference sequence). CDR3 length equals 14 residues. The CDR3 nucleotides read TGTGCCAGCAGTTTAAGTACCTCCTACAATGAGCAGTTCTTC. It translates to CASSLSTSYNEQFF.

This clonotype was observed a handful of times. CDR3 sequence (DNA): TGCAGCGCTTCCGCCCTAGGTAATGAGCAGTTCTTC. Amino acids: CSASALGNEQFF. The chain has TRBV20-1 and TRBJ2-1; no clear D gene. The V gene's germline CDR1 is DFQATT and CDR2 SNEGSKA (reference sequence). This CDR3 region has 12 residues.

J is TRBJ1-1 and V is TRBV4-1; no clear D gene. Germline-derived CDR1 and CDR2 are MGHRA and YSYEKL. This CDR3 spans 17 amino acids. Trimming took off 0 bases at V and 0 bases at J, with 14 bases between the two ends. DNA of the CDR3: TGCGCCAGCAGCCAAGATCCTCGGGCAGCTCTGAACACTGAAGCTTTCTTT. Protein: CASSQDPRAALNTEAFF.